This T cell receptor beta chain comes out of a study of T cell repertoires in ileal Crohn's disease. Study background: Biopsies of the neoterminal ileum at postoperative colonoscopy form M6 samples. Findings and limits, study-wide: Every patient over 26.8% clonality showed endoscopic recurrence. Mucosal expansions were suggested to be mainly CD8 T cells.

Trimming stripped 0 bases from V and 4 bases from J, with 13 bases between. Germline V gene lookup returns CDR1 SGHNT and CDR2 YYREEE (reference sequence). CDR3 length equals 15 residues. Worth noting for this clone: What it binds is not known.

Described time point: neoterminal ileum biopsy at postoperative endoscopy, about 6 months after surgery. This table comes from immunoSEQ multiplex PCR, and its TCRdb copy is limited to in-frame clones, with some not included. Of around 1,600 clones in the sample, 85% to 90% were seen once. This chain links TRBV5-4 with TRBJ1-2, with a tentative D call TRBD1 (5 bases). The origin of this receptor is an adult with Crohn's disease. The sequenced material came from ileal tissue. CDR3 loop: CASSLDEGLGYGYTF. CDR3 in DNA: TGTGCCAGCAGCTTGGATGAGGGGCTAGGCTATGGCTACACCTTC. Based on the CDR3 plus reference TRBV5-4 and TRBJ1-2, the full variable domain is ETGVTQSPTHLIKTRGQQVTLRCSSQSGHNTVSWYQQALGQGPQFIFQYYREEENGRGNFPPRFSGLQFPNYSSELNVNALELDDSALYLCASSLDEGLGYGYTFGSGTRLTVV.